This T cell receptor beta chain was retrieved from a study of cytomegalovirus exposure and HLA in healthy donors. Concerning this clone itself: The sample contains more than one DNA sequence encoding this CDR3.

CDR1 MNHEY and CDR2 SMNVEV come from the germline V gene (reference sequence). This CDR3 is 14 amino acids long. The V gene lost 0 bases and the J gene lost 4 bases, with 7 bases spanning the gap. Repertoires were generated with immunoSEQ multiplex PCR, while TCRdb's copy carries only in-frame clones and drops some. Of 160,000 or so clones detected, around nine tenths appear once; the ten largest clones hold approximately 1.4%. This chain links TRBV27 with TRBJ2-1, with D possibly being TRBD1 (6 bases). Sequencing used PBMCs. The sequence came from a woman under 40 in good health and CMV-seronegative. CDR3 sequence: CASSLSRGYNEQFF. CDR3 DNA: TGTGCCAGCAGTTTATCCAGGGGTTACAATGAGCAGTTCTTC.